Presented here are 31 T cell receptor beta chains from one specimen sequenced in a study of shared clonotypes between healthy human individuals. The protocol was immunoSEQ multiplex PCR, while the TCRdb copy is restricted to in-frame clones and leaves out a portion. The repertoire holds approximately 500,000 clones, with 79% as singletons. The sample consisted of PBMCs. Receptors were obtained from a woman in her forties in good health. Some clones in this sample may be carry-over from other donors' samples.

This sequence joins TRBV6-5 and TRBJ2-7; TRBD1 matches 10 bases. The CDR3 spans 14 residues. CDR1 MNHEY and CDR2 SVGAGI come from the germline V gene. Trimming at V came to 7 bases and at J to 2 bases, leaving 5 bases not matched to a gene. Here the CDR3 DNA reads TGTGCCAGCAAGAGGACAGGGGGGCCCTACGAGCAGTACTTC. Residues: CASKRTGGPYEQYF.

The chain links TRBV19 to TRBJ1-5; D is uncertain. This CDR3 has 12 amino acids. V lost 3 bases and J 5 bases, leaving 5 bases between the germline ends. The germline gives CDR1 LNHDA, CDR2 SQIVND (reference sequence). CDR3 sequence (DNA): TGTGCCAGTAGTATCTATGATCAGCCCCAGCATTTT. Translated: CASSIYDQPQHF.

The chain has TRBV29-1 and TRBJ2-1, with D possibly TRBD2 on 5 matching bases. V was clipped by 0 bases and J by 8 bases, with 14 bases between them. Germline V gene data show CDR1 as SQVTM and CDR2 as ANQGSEA. The CDR3 runs to 14 residues. CDR3 DNA sequence: TGCAGCGTTGAAGATAGGTGGGAGAGTGATGAGCAGTTCTTC. Protein product: CSVEDRWESDEQFF.

A few counts support this clone. The chain links TRBV4-1 to TRBJ2-1; D tentatively reads TRBD1 or TRBD2 (5 bases each). Germline lookup yields CDR1 MGHRA and CDR2 YSYEKL. CDR3 length: 15 residues. V was clipped by 4 bases and J by 2 bases, with 12 bases between them. CDR3 in DNA: TGCGCCAGCAGCCCGGTGGGGGTAACCTACAATGAGCAGTTCTTC. It is translated as CASSPVGVTYNEQFF.

Turning to this clone: The sample carries other DNA sequences with the same CDR3. The chain joins TRBV27 to TRBJ2-7; D is ambiguous. Looked up from germline, CDR1 is MNHEY and CDR2 is SMNVEV (reference sequence). This CDR3 is built from 13 residues. The ends were cut back, 0 bases at V and 2 bases at J, with 5 bases in the middle. CDR3 nucleotide sequence: TGTGCCAGCAGTTTATCCAGGACCTACGAGCAGTACTTC. Translated: CASSLSRTYEQYF.

This chain connects TRBV27 to TRBJ2-1, with TRBD2 matching 9 bases. This CDR3 comprises 14 residues. CDR1 is MNHEY, CDR2 SMNVEV, per germline (reference sequence). J was trimmed by 6 bases and V by 8 bases; bases with no gene match: 8. DNA for the CDR3: TGTGCCAGCCAGCCGGGACTAGCCGGCAATGAGCAGTTCTTC. Its translation is CASQPGLAGNEQFF.

V is TRBV28 and J is TRBJ1-2; D not certain. Germline values: CDR1 MDHEN, CDR2 SYDVKM. Trimming took 3 bases from V and 8 from J, leaving 10 bases between them. There are 12 residues in the CDR3. This CDR3 is CASSLWAWGYTF. The CDR3 nucleotides read TGTGCCAGCAGTTTGTGGGCCTGGGGCTACACCTTC.

V gene TRBV27 combines with J gene TRBJ2-7, with TRBD2 matching 9 bases. The CDR3 has 15 amino acids. Germline CDR1 reads MNHEY; CDR2 reads SMNVEV (reference sequence). Germline trimming cut 4 bases from V and 8 bases from J; bases unmatched to any gene: 12. The CDR3 protein is CASSSPLAGVFKQYF. The CDR3 DNA sequence: TGTGCCAGCAGTTCCCCCTTAGCGGGAGTTTTCAAGCAGTACTTC.

J is TRBJ2-4 and V is TRBV30; no reliable D call. The CDR3 has 13 residues. Trimming shortened V by 0 bases and J by 8 bases, and 11 bases separated the two germline ends. In germline, CDR1 is GTSNPN, CDR2 SVGIG (reference sequence). CDR3 sequence: CAWSVKGRDIQYF. CDR3 bases: TGTGCCTGGAGTGTGAAGGGAAGGGACATTCAGTACTTC. Looking up the rest from reference TRBV30 and TRBJ2-4 gives the full variable domain: SQTIHQWPATLVQPVGSPLSLECTVEGTSNPNLYWYRQAAGRGLQLLFYSVGIGQISSEVPQNLSASRPQDRQFILSSKKLLLSDSGFYLCAWSVKGRDIQYFGAGTRLSVL.

The rearrangement uses TRBV30 and TRBJ2-2; a possible D gene is TRBD2 (6 bases). V was trimmed by 3 bases and J by 1 base, leaving 12 bases between them. This CDR3 is built from 15 residues. CDR1 and CDR2 from the germline V gene are GTSNPN and SVGIG (reference sequence). The DNA of the CDR3 is TGTGCCTGGAGAAGGCGGGAACTGAACACCGGGGAGCTGTTTTTT. The encoded protein is CAWRRRELNTGELFF.

This chain links TRBV19 with TRBJ1-3; unclear D gene. V was pared by 5 bases and J by 0 bases, with 14 bases between. Germline-derived CDR1 and CDR2 are LNHDA and SQIVND (reference sequence). The CDR3 spans 16 residues. The CDR3 DNA sequence: TGTGCCAGTAGTTCTCAAGCTCCCAGCTCTGGAAACACCATATATTTT. Its translation: CASSSQAPSSGNTIYF.

The J gene is TRBJ1-4, the V gene TRBV7-2; 8 bases line up with TRBD1. Germline CDR1 SGHTA, CDR2 FQGNSA. V lost 1 base and J lost 7; bases outside the gene matches: 8. CDR3 length equals 16 residues. The CDR3 DNA reads as TGTGCCAGCAGCTTAGGGTTCGGGACAGGTAGTGAAAAACTGTTTTTT. This sequence encodes CASSLGFGTGSEKLFF.

The CDR3 sequence is CASSTGLAGGNEQFF. In DNA form, the CDR3 reads TGTGCCAGCAGCACCGGACTAGCGGGCGGGAATGAGCAGTTCTTC. The chain recombines TRBV7-8 with TRBJ2-1, with 11 bases matching TRBD2. The CDR3 totals 15 residues. The germline V gene encodes CDR1 SGHVS and CDR2 FQNEAQ. Trimming at V came to 5 bases and at J to 7 bases, leaving 7 bases not matched to a gene.

The V gene is TRBV4-3, the J gene TRBJ2-5; D might be TRBD1 (6 bases). Near its end, the DNA agrees better with TRBJ2-7, so the J call may be wrong. This CDR3 has 16 residues. CDR1 is LGHNA, CDR2 YSLEER, per germline. CDR3 in amino acids: CASSQDRGTKSYEQYF. The CDR3 coding sequence is TGCGCCAGCAGCCAAGATCGAGGGACAAAGTCCTACGAGCAGTACTTC.

The chain has TRBV7-2 and TRBJ2-7; D may be TRBD2 (6 bases). Germline values: CDR1 SGHTA, CDR2 FQGNSA. The CDR3 totals 13 residues. Trimming shortened V by 5 bases and J by 4 bases, and 12 bases separated the two germline ends. The CDR3 nucleotides read TGTGCCAGCAGCGCCAACCGGGGGTACGAGCAGTACTTC. This codes for CASSANRGYEQYF.

The chain joins TRBV28 to TRBJ2-5; 8 positions match TRBD2. Per germline, CDR1 MDHEN and CDR2 SYDVKM. The CDR3 is 17 residues long. The trim removed 6 bases at V and 0 bases at J, leaving 12 bases unmatched. The CDR3 DNA sequence: TGTGCCAGCAGCCTATTGGCGGGAGGTAGGGACCAAGAGACCCAGTACTTC. Encoded protein: CASSLLAGGRDQETQYF.

The rearrangement links TRBV9 to TRBJ1-2; the match to TRBD1 covers 10 bases. Germline CDR1 SGDLS, CDR2 YYNGEE. The CDR3 consists of 15 residues. Germline trimming cut 2 bases from V and 5 bases from J; bases unmatched to any gene: 6. This CDR3 is CASSVRQGALYGYTF. CDR3 in DNA: TGTGCCAGCAGCGTCCGACAGGGGGCGCTTTATGGCTACACCTTC.

The chain has TRBV7-2 and TRBJ1-2; 7 bases are a match to TRBD1. V was pared by 3 bases and J by 5 bases, with 6 bases of the junction left unmatched. Germline V gene lookup returns CDR1 SGHTA and CDR2 FQGNSA. CDR3 length: 14 residues. CDR3 nucleotide sequence: TGTGCCAGCAGCTTTGGACAGGCCTATTATGGCTACACCTTC. This gives the protein CASSFGQAYYGYTF.

This chain connects TRBV6-1 to TRBJ1-1, with D possibly being TRBD1 (6 bases). Per germline, CDR1 MNHNS and CDR2 SASEGT. This CDR3 region has 15 residues. V was trimmed by 7 bases and J by 3 bases, leaving 18 bases between them. Here the CDR3 DNA reads TGTGCCAGCATCGCCGGGACAAGTTTTGACACTGAAGCTTTCTTT. This encodes CASIAGTSFDTEAFF.

The chain combines TRBV10-3 with TRBJ2-7; 11 bases are a match to TRBD2. V shed 6 bases, J shed 3 bases, and the junction held 7 bases outside the gene matches. The length of the CDR3 is 15 residues. Germline assignment: CDR1 ENHRY and CDR2 SYGVKD. In DNA, the CDR3 is TGTGCCATCAGATCTACTAGCGGGAGTTTCTACGAGCAGTACTTC. Amino acids: CAIRSTSGSFYEQYF.

This clone was counted once. The rearrangement joins TRBV7-9 to TRBJ2-7; the match to TRBD1 covers 7 bases. The CDR3 has 13 amino acids. V dropped 10 bases and J dropped 3; count of bases not matched to a gene: 9. Per germline, CDR1 SEHNR and CDR2 FQNEAQ (reference sequence). CDR3 in amino acids: CAIKTGTLYEQYF. CDR3 DNA: TGTGCCATCAAGACAGGGACACTCTACGAGCAGTACTTC.

The rearrangement uses TRBV7-9 and TRBJ2-1; TRBD2 agrees at 8 bases. The CDR3 has 16 amino acids. J was trimmed by 2 bases and V by 5 bases; bases with no gene match: 8. Germline-derived CDR1 and CDR2 are SEHNR and FQNEAQ (reference sequence). In DNA form, the CDR3 reads TGTGCCAGCAGCACGACGGGAGGGTCCCCCTACAATGAGCAGTTCTTC. This encodes CASSTTGGSPYNEQFF.

This clone was seen once. This chain joins TRBV28 and TRBJ2-3; the D gene is possibly TRBD2 (6 bases). The germline gives CDR1 MDHEN, CDR2 SYDVKM. CDR3 size: 15 residues. Trimming pared 7 bases from V and 8 bases from J, leaving 22 bases between. The CDR3 DNA sequence: TGTGCCAGCACCCTGAACGGCGGGGAGATCGGTACGCAGTATTTT. Translated: CASTLNGGEIGTQYF.

This sequence joins TRBV7-9 and TRBJ2-5; 8 nucleotides align to TRBD2. The length of the CDR3 is 18 residues. Looked up from germline, CDR1 is SEHNR and CDR2 is FQNEAQ (reference sequence). V shed 3 bases and J 1 base; nucleotides not matched to a gene: 13. The CDR3 DNA follows: TGTGCCAGCAGCTTTTATATCGGGGGAGCGGGAGCCCAAGAGACCCAGTACTTC. Translating gives CASSFYIGGAGAQETQYF.

The chain links TRBV9 to TRBJ2-5, with D possibly matching TRBD2 (5 bases). Germline V lookup: CDR1 SGDLS, CDR2 YYNGEE. Trimming shortened V by 2 bases and J by 5 bases, and 10 bases separated the two germline ends. The CDR3 runs to 13 residues. Written as DNA, the CDR3 is TGTGCCAGCAGCGTGGACTGGCGGGAGACCCAGTACTTC. It specifies CASSVDWRETQYF.

This rearrangement joins TRBV5-1 to TRBJ1-2, with no clear D. The CDR3 sequence is 15 residues long. The V and J ends lost 1 base and 3 bases respectively, with 13 bases between them. Germline V lookup: CDR1 SGHRS, CDR2 YFSETQ. As DNA, the CDR3 is TGCGCCAGCAGCTTGTCAGGCCTTCCCGACTATGGCTACACCTTC. Its protein product is CASSLSGLPDYGYTF.

The chain employs TRBV19 and TRBJ1-1, with 12 bases that match TRBD1. Trimming took 2 bases from V and 5 from J; bases not matched to a gene: 6. This CDR3 is built from 16 residues. Germline V gene sequence: CDR1 LNHDA, CDR2 SQIVND (reference sequence). CDR3 residues: CASSISGTGGATEAFF. The CDR3 bases are TGTGCCAGTAGTATAAGCGGGACAGGGGGCGCGACTGAAGCTTTCTTT.

The V call is TRBV19, the J call TRBJ1-2; D is possibly TRBD1 (6 bases). The V end was cut by 9 bases, the J end by 0 bases, with 14 bases between. The CDR3 covers 14 residues. Germline V CDR1 and CDR2: LNHDA, SQIVND (reference sequence). Here the CDR3 reads CASSRDKSNYGYTF. CDR3 in DNA: TGTGCCAGCTCCCGGGACAAGTCTAACTATGGCTACACCTTC.

The CDR3 nucleotides read TGTGCCAGCTGTGGACAGATCTACGAGCAGTACTTC. Its protein product is CASCGQIYEQYF. The chain has TRBV28 and TRBJ2-7, with a possible D match to TRBD1 (6 bases). Per the germline V gene, CDR1 is MDHEN and CDR2 is SYDVKM. CDR3 length: 12 amino acids. Trimming stripped 8 bases from V and 3 bases from J, with 11 bases between.

The chain is built from TRBV29-1 and TRBJ2-1, with 9 bases matching TRBD2. Looked up from germline, CDR1 is SQVTM and CDR2 is ANQGSEA. The CDR3 is 14 amino acids. V gave up 3 bases and J gave up 7 bases; unmatched junction bases: 7. Here the CDR3 reads CSVDMAGGGNEQFF. The CDR3 coding sequence is TGCAGCGTTGATATGGCGGGAGGGGGAAATGAGCAGTTCTTC.

This clone was recorded only once. This chain uses TRBV5-4 with TRBJ2-1; D unclear. Germline CDR1 SGHNT, CDR2 YYREEE (reference sequence). This CDR3 has 13 residues. With 0 bases removed from V and 6 bases from J, the gap between germline ends came to 7 bases. The CDR3 loop is CASSLEASNEQFF. CDR3 nucleotide sequence: TGTGCCAGCAGCTTGGAAGCAAGCAATGAGCAGTTCTTC.